This T cell receptor beta chain was observed in a study of OX40 agonist ivuxolimab in advanced cancers. On the study more broadly: Patients were infused with ivuxolimab every 2 weeks at 0.01 to 10 mg/kg. Patients enrolled in dose escalation were diagnosed with hepatocellular carcinoma, melanoma, renal cell or head and neck cancer. Findings of the study overall: More expanded clones were found, on average, in CD8+ than in CD4+ T cells.

On this clone itself: Its matching antigen is unknown.

On cycle 4 day 1 and cycle 7 day 1, as well as at baseline, blood was sampled. Sequencing was performed with immunoSEQ multiplex PCR; in TCRdb, only in-frame clones are kept and a portion is missing. The sample yields some 66,000 clones, roughly 80% seen once. V was clipped by 2 bases and J by 7 bases, with 17 bases between them. Germline lookup yields CDR1 MNHNS and CDR2 SASEGT. This CDR3 comprises 15 residues. This material consisted of CD4+ or CD8+ T cells sorted from blood, taken in a trial of the OX40 agonist ivuxolimab. The TCR comes from an adult with an advanced solid tumor such as melanoma, head and neck, liver or kidney cancer. This chain joins TRBV6-1 and TRBJ1-2; the D is unclear. This chain's CDR3 is CASSETRTVFSGYTF. The CDR3, as DNA: TGTGCCAGCAGTGAAACCCGGACGGTTTTTTCTGGCTACACCTTC.